A selection of T cell receptor beta chains follows, all from one sample in a study of control samples from healthy donors and cancer patients. This table comes from immunoSEQ multiplex PCR, and its TCRdb copy is limited to in-frame clones, with some not included. Among approximately 20,000 clones listed, 80% to 90% were seen once. The sample was PBMCs. Receptor source: a woman in her 70s with lung cancer. Each CDR3 is given with its conserved first and last residue. A D gene is named only where the DNA matches it firmly. Not all rows give a size; the values are once, few, many and, for expanded clones, a class.

TRBV7-2	few	TRBJ1-5	.	TGTGCCAGCAGCTTATACTATAGCAATCAGCCCCAGCATTTT	CASSLYYSNQPQHF
TRBV7-8	.	TRBJ1-2	TRBD1	TGTGCCAGCAGCCTTGACGGGACAGCGTATGGCTACACCTTC	CASSLDGTAYGYTF
TRBV4-3	.	TRBJ1-3	.	TGCGCCAGCAGCCAAGATTGGGCGGGGGCGGGAAACACCATATATTTT	CASSQDWAGAGNTIYF
TRBV7-2	.	TRBJ2-2	.	TGTGCCAGCAGCTTAGCTCGGCCCGGGGAGCTGTTTTTT	CASSLARPGELFF
TRBV28	.	TRBJ1-2	.	TGTGCCAGCACCGATAGGATGTTTGGCTACACCTTC	CASTDRMFGYTF
TRBV6-5	.	TRBJ2-3	.	TGTGCCAGCAGCCCCGTTTTCACAGATACGCAGTATTTT	CASSPVFTDTQYF
TRBV27	.	TRBJ1-1	TRBD1	TGTGCCAGCAGTTTACGAGGGGGCTTGATGAACACTGAAGCTTTCTTT	CASSLRGGLMNTEAFF
TRBV30	.	TRBJ2-3	TRBD1	TGTGCCTCGACCTACAGGGGCACTAGCACAGATACGCAGTATTTT	CASTYRGTSTDTQYF
TRBV6-6	.	TRBJ2-5	.	TGTGCCAGCAGTTACGGGGCAGAAGAGACCCAGTACTTC	CASSYGAEETQYF
TRBV13	.	TRBJ2-7	TRBD2	TGTGCCAGCAGCCCTATAGCGGGAGGGCCCTCTTACGAGCAGTACTTC	CASSPIAGGPSYEQYF
TRBV7-8	.	TRBJ2-1	.	TGTGCCAGCAGCTCACAGGGCGGAGACTACAATGAGCAGTTCTTC	CASSSQGGDYNEQFF
TRBV7-2	.	TRBJ1-6	TRBD1	TGTGCCAGCAGCTCCCAGGGACAGGGCCATATAGGGGTCTCACCCCTCCACTTT	CASSSQGQGHIGVSPLHF
TRBV27	.	TRBJ2-3	.	TGTGCCAGCTATATGCTAGGGGCGGGTACGCAGTATTTT	CASYMLGAGTQYF
TRBV6-5	.	TRBJ2-2	.	TGTGCCAGCAGCAGCTGGACTGGCGGGACCGGGGAGCTGTTTTTT	CASSSWTGGTGELFF
TRBV2	.	TRBJ2-7	.	TGTGCCAGCAGTGAAGCGACAGGCCTTCCCTACGAGCAGTACTTC	CASSEATGLPYEQYF
TRBV18	.	TRBJ1-6	.	TGTGCCAGCTCCCCGACAGACTATAATTCACCCCTCCACTTT	CASSPTDYNSPLHF
TRBV28	.	TRBJ1-2	TRBD1	TGTGCCAGCAGCCCCACCGACAGGGGGGGTGGCTACACCTTC	CASSPTDRGGGYTF
TRBV18	.	TRBJ2-7	.	TGTGCCAGCTCCCCTACCACAGGGCAGACCTACGAGCAGTACTTC	CASSPTTGQTYEQYF
TRBV6-5	.	TRBJ2-1	.	TGTGCCAGCACCCCTGAGAGCTCCTACAATGAGCAGTTCTTC	CASTPESSYNEQFF
TRBV2	.	TRBJ2-2	.	TGTGCCAGCAGTGGGGTCGACAGCGGGACCGGGGAGCTGTTTTTT	CASSGVDSGTGELFF
TRBV27	.	TRBJ1-2	.	TGTGCCAGCGCCGGGCAGGGAGGCTATGGCTACACCTTC	CASAGQGGYGYTF
TRBV19	.	TRBJ2-7	TRBD2	TGTGCCAGTAGCACGACTAGCGGGAGTCTGGACGAGCAGTACTTC	CASSTTSGSLDEQYF
TRBV19	few	TRBJ2-1	TRBD1	TGTGCCAGTAGTAAAGGATCCACAGGGGGCATGATTAATGAGCAGTTCTTC	CASSKGSTGGMINEQFF
TRBV20-1	.	TRBJ2-7	.	TGCAGTGTCGACGGAGCCTACGAGCAGTACTTC	CSVDGAYEQYF